These 13 T cell receptor beta chains share one sample of origin, sequenced in a study of blood T cell repertoires in COVID-19. Sequenced by immunoSEQ multiplex PCR; TCRdb stores in-frame clones only, minus some. There are 120,000 or so clones in the sample; approximately 90% occur only once, and more than 2% lies in the top ten. Sequenced: peripheral blood. The receptor source for this set is a woman in her forties or fifties with acute or convalescent COVID-19.

The chain has TRBV28 and TRBJ2-7; a possible D gene is TRBD2 (7 bases). There are 14 residues in the CDR3. Germline assignment: CDR1 MDHEN and CDR2 SYDVKM. V was cut by 5 bases and J by 2 bases, with 13 bases left in between. DNA for the CDR3: TGTGCCAGCAGTAGGCGGGGGCTCCCCTACGAGCAGTACTTC. Translated, it gives CASSRRGLPYEQYF. Combining the CDR3 with reference TRBV28 and TRBJ2-7 gives the whole variable domain DVKVTQSSRYLVKRTGEKVFLECVQDMDHENMFWYRQDPGLGLRLIYFSYDVKMKEKGDIPEGYSVSREKKERFSLILESASTNQTSMYLCASSRRGLPYEQYFGPGTRLTVT.

This clone was seen a handful of times. This rearrangement joins TRBV7-2 to TRBJ2-1; 10 nucleotides line up with TRBD1. The germline gives CDR1 SGHTA, CDR2 FQGNSA. This CDR3 is built from 15 residues. V dropped 4 bases and J dropped 7; count of bases not matched to a gene: 7. In DNA, the CDR3 is TGTGCCAGCAGCTCTCGACAGGGGGCATGGAATGAGCAGTTCTTC. It yields the protein CASSSRQGAWNEQFF.

This sequence joins TRBV7-2 and TRBJ2-5; possible D gene TRBD1, 6 bases. Trimming left V 5 bases short and J 2 bases short, with 12 bases between. CDR1 SGHTA and CDR2 FQGNSA come from the germline V gene. The CDR3 is 14 residues long. The CDR3 is CASSPDRWQETQYF. The CDR3, as DNA: TGTGCCAGCAGCCCAGACAGGTGGCAAGAGACCCAGTACTTC.

This chain joins TRBV28 and TRBJ1-1; TRBD1 might be the D (5 bases). V gave up 6 bases and J gave up 10 bases, with 24 bases separating them. There are 15 residues in the CDR3. Germline CDR1 MDHEN, CDR2 SYDVKM. In DNA form, the CDR3 reads TGTGCCAGCAGCCCCGGGAGCGCCTGGTCTGGGGGAGCTTTCTTT. This encodes CASSPGSAWSGGAFF.

This sequence joins TRBV6-5 and TRBJ1-2; possibly TRBD1 for D (5 bases). The CDR3 length is 14 residues. Germline V gene sequence: CDR1 MNHEY, CDR2 SVGAGI. Trimming cost V 6 bases and J 8 bases, with 19 bases left between them. The CDR3 bases are TGTGCCAGCAGCCACGGGGGACCCGAAGGGGGCTACACCTTC. Protein sequence: CASSHGGPEGGYTF.

The gene calls are TRBV2 and TRBJ2-6; 7 bases are shared with TRBD1. CDR1 is SNHLY, CDR2 FYNNEI, per germline. V trimming: 6 bases; J trimming: 5 bases; junction bases outside the gene matches: 13. This CDR3 region has 17 residues. CDR3 loop: CASRQDRARVRANVLTF. The CDR3 DNA reads as TGTGCCAGCAGACAAGACAGGGCACGAGTTCGGGCCAACGTCCTGACTTTC.

The chain combines TRBV6-5 with TRBJ1-1, with D unresolved. The CDR3 has 14 residues. Trimming removed 6 bases from V and 4 bases from J, with 15 bases in between. Germline values: CDR1 MNHEY, CDR2 SVGAGI. CDR3 DNA sequence: TGTGCCAGCAGCCCGAAACAAGGCGGCACTGAAGCTTTCTTT. It yields the protein CASSPKQGGTEAFF.

The J gene is TRBJ2-7, the V gene TRBV6-5; TRBD1 aligns across 8 bases. The V gene end was trimmed by 3 bases and the J gene end by 5 bases; junction bases not matched to a gene: 9. The CDR3 is 15 amino acids. Germline CDR1 MNHEY, CDR2 SVGAGI. CDR3 DNA sequence: TGTGCCAGCAGTTATGGGACAGGACCCCCGGACGAGCAGTACTTC. Translating it yields CASSYGTGPPDEQYF.

CDR3 protein: CASSFGTGIMNTEAFF. CDR3 DNA sequence: TGTGCCAGCAGCTTCGGGACAGGGATCATGAACACTGAAGCTTTCTTT. J is TRBJ1-1 and V is TRBV7-2; 9 bases are shared with TRBD1. The V and J ends lost 3 bases and 0 bases, in that order; junction bases with no gene match: 5. Germline CDR1 and CDR2: SGHTA and FQGNSA. This CDR3 contains 16 residues.

This chain uses TRBV7-8 with TRBJ2-7, with 10 nucleotides matching TRBD1. The CDR3 spans 17 residues. Looked up from germline, CDR1 is SGHVS and CDR2 is FQNEAQ. The V segment lost 3 bases and the J segment 2 bases; nucleotides outside the gene matches: 10. CDR3 in DNA: TGTGCCAGCAGCTTCAACTCCGGGACAGGGGAGCCCTACGAGCAGTACTTC. It specifies CASSFNSGTGEPYEQYF.

V and J are TRBV2 and TRBJ2-2; D perhaps matches TRBD2 (5 bases). CDR3 size: 14 residues. The germline V gene has CDR1 SNHLY and CDR2 FYNNEI. V was pared by 6 bases and J by 5 bases, with 13 bases between. This chain's CDR3 is CASSLLLATGELFF. The CDR3 nucleotides are TGTGCCAGCAGCCTTCTTTTAGCGACCGGGGAGCTGTTTTTT.

This chain connects TRBV6-6 to TRBJ1-2; D perhaps matches TRBD1 (5 bases). Trimming removed 3 bases at V and 4 bases at J, with 18 bases between. CDR3 length: 16 amino acids. The germline gives CDR1 MNHNY, CDR2 SVGAGI (reference sequence). The CDR3 sequence: CASSYPDSRGTYGYTF. For the CDR3, the DNA is TGTGCCAGCAGTTATCCCGATAGTAGGGGAACCTATGGCTACACCTTC.

This clone was seen a single time. The chain employs TRBV29-1 and TRBJ1-2, with 8 bases identical to TRBD1. The CDR3 runs 13 residues. J lost 3 bases, V lost 4 bases, and 4 bases had no gene match. CDR1 is SQVTM, CDR2 ANQGSEA, per germline. The CDR3 DNA is TGCAGCGTTGGGACAGGGCCTCACTATGGCTACACCTTC. It translates to CSVGTGPHYGYTF.